A selection of T cell receptor beta chains follows, all from one sample in a study of T cells expressing NK-cell markers. TCRdb re-called the 5' RACE reads and catalogs CDR3 proteins one per entry, DNA excluded. The specimen's table records 150,000 to 200,000 distinct CDR3 sequences. Sequenced: blood T cells: a sorted CD56 or NKG2C T cell subset, CD4+ or CD8+ T cells, or bulk PBMC T cells (not recorded which). The receptors stem from a woman aged 18-69 years in good health. CDR3s include the opening cysteine and the closing phenylalanine or tryptophan.

V: TRBV7-2; J: TRBJ1-6; CDR3: CATRGGTANSPLHF
V: TRBV12-3/TRBV12-4; J: TRBJ2-6; CDR3: CASRPRGTGSGANVLTF
V: TRBV7-3; J: TRBJ2-7; CDR3: CASSLLASGSDRQYF
V: TRBV3-1; J: TRBJ2-7; CDR3: CASSQARDKGQGSYEQYF
V: TRBV5-5; J: TRBJ2-1; CDR3: CASSLTGVGAYNEQFF
V: TRBV5-1; J: TRBJ2-1; CDR3: CASSLAPSGGAFNEQFF
V: TRBV4-1; J: TRBJ1-2; CDR3: CASSPGGDRIYGYTF
V: TRBV27; J: TRBJ2-5; CDR3: CASSSDRVGAQYF
V: TRBV12-3/TRBV12-4; J: TRBJ2-3; CDR3: CASRLVSDSDTQYF
V: TRBV7-2; J: TRBJ2-7; CDR3: CASSPRQGSYEQYF
V: TRBV5-1; J: TRBJ1-4; CDR3: CASSLRTGPTNEKLFF